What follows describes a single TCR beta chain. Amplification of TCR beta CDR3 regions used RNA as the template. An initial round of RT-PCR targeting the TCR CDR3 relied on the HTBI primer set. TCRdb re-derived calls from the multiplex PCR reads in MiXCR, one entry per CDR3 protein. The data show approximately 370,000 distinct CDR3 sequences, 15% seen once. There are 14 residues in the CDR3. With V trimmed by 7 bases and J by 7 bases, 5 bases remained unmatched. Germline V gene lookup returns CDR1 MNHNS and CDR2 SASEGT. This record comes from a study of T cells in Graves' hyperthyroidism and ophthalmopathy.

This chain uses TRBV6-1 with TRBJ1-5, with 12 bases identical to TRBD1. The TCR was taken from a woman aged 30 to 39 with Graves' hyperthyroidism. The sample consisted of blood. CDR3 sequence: CASIGTGGTQPQHF. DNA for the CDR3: TGTGCCAGCATAGGGACAGGGGGCACACAGCCCCAGCATTTT.